This T cell receptor (beta chain) is drawn from a study of neoadjuvant anti-PD-1 for oral cavity cancer (dated by TCRdb to the early 2020s). With regard to the full study: Before undergoing curative-intent surgical resection, most patients got three to four biweekly nivolumab doses at 3 mg/kg. Patients without progression received a fourth nivolumab dose around day 43 and underwent definitive surgical resection on days 50-56. Under RECIST 1.1, patients with complete response, partial response or stable disease were classed as responders, and patients with progression were classed as non-responders. There were about a dozen patients in the parent correlative cohort, and the response rate was around 30%.

Taken with the paper, the label for time point translates to: after neoadjuvant nivolumab, at surgical resection. Patients had been newly diagnosed with stage II-IVA oral cavity squamous cell carcinoma, and no prior systemic or radiation treatment had been given to the patients. The cohort was made up of patients with locally advanced, HPV-negative oral cavity squamous cell carcinoma. No culture maintenance or expansion was done, as the peripheral blood mononuclear cells went straight to analysis. The samples were drawn from a longitudinal correlative study tied to a single-arm phase II trial testing neoadjuvant nivolumab in oral cavity squamous cell carcinoma. Genomic DNA-based TCRbeta sequencing was performed on subject-matched pre- and post-treatment PBMCs and tumors from three responders and three non-responders. Peripheral blood mononuclear cells were collected once before nivolumab treatment and again after treatment, at the time of surgery. Genomic DNA was isolated from PBMCs using the Maxwell RSC DNA from Cells kit.

CDR1 and CDR2 are drawn from the germline V gene: SGDLS, YYNGEE. From V the trimming removes 4 bases and from J it removes 4 bases, while the gene matches leave 3 bases of the junction unaccounted for. Including cysteine and phenylalanine, the CDR3 has 15 amino acids. This entry keeps only the CDR3 DNA: 45 bases, framed from base 1. Note on this clone: This clone's antigen is unknown. Base qualities were left out, and no much larger clone turns up one base away.

The full study reports these points: Only three patients per response group were included in the TCR analyses, and larger cohorts for validation were called for by the authors. A higher pretreatment blood Treg/Th17 ratio correlated with both higher pretreatment blood TCRbeta clonality and lower post-treatment tumor TCRbeta clonality. Within PBMCs, T cell clonality (Gini index) was significantly higher in non-responders than responders after neoadjuvant nivolumab.

For deep sequencing, each PBMC sample was run in six replicates, with libraries mostly built from 400 to 500 ng of input genomic DNA. Following the manufacturer's instructions, the team built TCRbeta libraries using the immunoSEQ hsTCRbeta kit. An Illumina NovaSeq 6000 S4 flow cell was used to sequence the final libraries, which had first been combined to 3 nM. The published analysis was carried out like this. Raw data preprocessing and quality control were performed with the immunoSEQ Analyzer. The analysis was restricted to productive rearrangements, with each unique CDR3 amino acid sequence defining a clonotype. Repertoire clonality was estimated as the Gini-Simpson index, computed with the R package tcR. Student's t test was used to compare Gini indices, and Pearson correlation was used to assess associations with tumor size change. TCRdb limited this immuneACCESS table to in-frame rearrangements with V and J called. A share of clones is missing; checked studies link under half to unresolved V genes, and the rest is unexplained. The V and J calls and clone size come from that table; D and trimming were worked out from the DNA. The sample data list roughly 32,000 clones, and 70% to 80% of these were observed just once. Jointly, the top ten make up 3% to 4% of the sample.

The V and J genes are TRBV9 and TRBJ2-1, with TRBD1 matching 12 junction bases. The receptor was derived from a person aged 40 to 85 with oral cavity squamous cell carcinoma. Source: PBMCs, taken after nivolumab (anti-PD-1) treatment. The bases read TGTGCCAGCAGCCTGGGACAGGGGGCTTACAATGAGCAGTTCTTC. This encodes CASSLGQGAYNEQFF. Here the CDR3 is joined to the reference TRBV9 and TRBJ2-1 genes, and the full variable domain is: DSGVTQTPKHLITATGQRVTLRCSPRSGDLSVYWYQQSLDQGLQFLIQYYNGEERAKGNILERFSAQQFPDLHSELNLSSLELGDSALYFCASSLGQGAYNEQFFGPGTRLTVL.